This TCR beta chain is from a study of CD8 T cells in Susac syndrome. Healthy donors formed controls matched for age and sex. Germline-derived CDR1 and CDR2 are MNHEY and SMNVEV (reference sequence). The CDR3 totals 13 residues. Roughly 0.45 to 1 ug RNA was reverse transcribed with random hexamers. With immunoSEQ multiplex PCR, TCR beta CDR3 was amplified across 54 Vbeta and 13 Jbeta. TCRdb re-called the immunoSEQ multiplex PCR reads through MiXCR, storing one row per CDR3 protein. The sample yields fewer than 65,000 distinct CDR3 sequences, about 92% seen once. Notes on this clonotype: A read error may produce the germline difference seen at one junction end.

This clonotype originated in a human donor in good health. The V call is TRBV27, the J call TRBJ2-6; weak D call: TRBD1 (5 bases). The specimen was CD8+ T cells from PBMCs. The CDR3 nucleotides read TGTGCCAGCAGTTTGTCTGGGGCCAACGTCCTGAATTTC. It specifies CASSLSGANVLNF.